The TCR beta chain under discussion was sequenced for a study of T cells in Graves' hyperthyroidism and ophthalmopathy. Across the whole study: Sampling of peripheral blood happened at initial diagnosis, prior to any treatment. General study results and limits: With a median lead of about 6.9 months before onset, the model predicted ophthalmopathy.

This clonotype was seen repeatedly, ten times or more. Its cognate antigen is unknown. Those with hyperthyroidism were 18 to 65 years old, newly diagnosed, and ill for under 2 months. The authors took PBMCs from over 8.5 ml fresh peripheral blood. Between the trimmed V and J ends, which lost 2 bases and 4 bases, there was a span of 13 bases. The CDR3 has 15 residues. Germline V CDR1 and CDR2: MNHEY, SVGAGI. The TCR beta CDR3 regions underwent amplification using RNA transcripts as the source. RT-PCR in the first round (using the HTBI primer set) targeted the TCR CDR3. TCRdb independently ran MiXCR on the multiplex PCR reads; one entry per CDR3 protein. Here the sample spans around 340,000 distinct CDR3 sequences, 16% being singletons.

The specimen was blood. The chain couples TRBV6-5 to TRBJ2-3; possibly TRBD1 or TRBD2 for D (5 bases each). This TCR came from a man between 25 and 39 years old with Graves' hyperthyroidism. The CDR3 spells CASSYTAPGPDTQYF. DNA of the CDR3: TGTGCCAGCAGTTACACCGCCCCGGGGCCAGATACGCAGTATTTT.